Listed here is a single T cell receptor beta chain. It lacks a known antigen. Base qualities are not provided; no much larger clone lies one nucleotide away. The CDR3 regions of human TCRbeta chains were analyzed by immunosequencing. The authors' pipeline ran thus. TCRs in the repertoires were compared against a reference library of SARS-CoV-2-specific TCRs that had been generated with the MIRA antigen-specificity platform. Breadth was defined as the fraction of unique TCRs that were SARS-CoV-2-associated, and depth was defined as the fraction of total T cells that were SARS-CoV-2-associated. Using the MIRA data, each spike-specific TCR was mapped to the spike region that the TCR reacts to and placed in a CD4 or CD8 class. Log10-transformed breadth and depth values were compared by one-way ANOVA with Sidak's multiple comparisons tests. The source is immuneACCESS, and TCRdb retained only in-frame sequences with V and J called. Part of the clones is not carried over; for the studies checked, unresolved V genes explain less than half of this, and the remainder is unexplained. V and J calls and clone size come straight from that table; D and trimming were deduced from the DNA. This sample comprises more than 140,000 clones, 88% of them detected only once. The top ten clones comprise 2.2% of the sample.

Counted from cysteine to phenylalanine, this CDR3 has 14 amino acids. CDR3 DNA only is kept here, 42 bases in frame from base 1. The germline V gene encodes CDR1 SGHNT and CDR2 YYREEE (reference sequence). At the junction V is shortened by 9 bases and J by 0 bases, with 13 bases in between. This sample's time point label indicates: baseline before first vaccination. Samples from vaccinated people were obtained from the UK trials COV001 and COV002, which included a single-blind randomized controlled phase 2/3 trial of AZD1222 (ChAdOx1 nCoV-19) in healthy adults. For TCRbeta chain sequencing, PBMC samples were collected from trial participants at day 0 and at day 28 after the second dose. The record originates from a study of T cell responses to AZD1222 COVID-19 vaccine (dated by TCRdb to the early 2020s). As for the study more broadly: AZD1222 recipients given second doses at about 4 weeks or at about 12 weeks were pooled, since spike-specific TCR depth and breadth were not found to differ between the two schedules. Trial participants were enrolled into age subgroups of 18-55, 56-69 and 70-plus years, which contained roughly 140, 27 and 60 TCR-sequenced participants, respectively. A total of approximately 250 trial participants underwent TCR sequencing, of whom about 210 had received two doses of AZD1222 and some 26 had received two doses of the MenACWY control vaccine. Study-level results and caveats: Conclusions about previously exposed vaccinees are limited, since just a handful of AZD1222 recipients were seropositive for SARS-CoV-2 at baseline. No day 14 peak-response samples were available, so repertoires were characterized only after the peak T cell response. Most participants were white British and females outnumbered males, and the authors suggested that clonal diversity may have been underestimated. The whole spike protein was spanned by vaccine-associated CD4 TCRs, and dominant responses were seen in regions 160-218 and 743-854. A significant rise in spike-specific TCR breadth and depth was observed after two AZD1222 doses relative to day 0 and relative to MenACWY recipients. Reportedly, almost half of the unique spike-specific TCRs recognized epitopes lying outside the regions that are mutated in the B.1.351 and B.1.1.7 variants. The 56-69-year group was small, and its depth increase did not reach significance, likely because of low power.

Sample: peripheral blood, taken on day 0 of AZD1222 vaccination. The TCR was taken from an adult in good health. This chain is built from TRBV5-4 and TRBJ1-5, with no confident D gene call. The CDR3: CATSSGYSNQPQHF. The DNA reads TGTGCCACCTCGTCGGGGTATAGCAATCAGCCCCAGCATTTT. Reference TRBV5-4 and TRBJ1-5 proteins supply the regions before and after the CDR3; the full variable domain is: ETGVTQSPTHLIKTRGQQVTLRCSSQSGHNTVSWYQQALGQGPQFIFQYYREEENGRGNFPPRFSGLQFPNYSSELNVNALELDDSALYLCATSSGYSNQPQHFGDGTRLSIL.